This is a list of T cell receptor beta chains from one sample in a study of control samples from healthy donors and cancer patients. TCRdb's table, derived via immunoSEQ multiplex PCR, lists solely in-frame clones and lacks some. The sample lists roughly 52,000 clones, 95% to 96% occurring once. The material sequenced was blood. All receptors derive from a woman aged 25 to 39 in good health. Each CDR3 is given with its conserved first and last residue. D genes are given only for firm matches. Only part of the rows carry a size: once, few, many, or a class if the clone is expanded.

D gene: -
V gene: TRBV9
clone size: -
J gene: TRBJ1-1
CDR3 protein: CASSVAPSGGPSTEAFF
CDR3 DNA: TGTGCCAGCAGCGTAGCTCCGTCGGGAGGTCCAAGCACTGAAGCTTTCTTT

D gene: -
V gene: TRBV28
clone size: -
J gene: TRBJ2-7
CDR3 protein: CASRSGWAGEQYF
CDR3 DNA: TGTGCCAGCAGATCCGGATGGGCGGGCGAGCAGTACTTC

D gene: -
V gene: TRBV7-2
clone size: -
J gene: TRBJ2-5
CDR3 protein: CASSLGGGLGQETQYF
CDR3 DNA: TGTGCCAGCAGCTTAGGAGGGGGGCTAGGGCAGGAGACCCAGTACTTC

D gene: -
V gene: TRBV4-2
clone size: -
J gene: TRBJ2-2
CDR3 protein: CASSQVELAGPTTGELFF
CDR3 DNA: TGTGCCAGCAGCCAAGTGGAGCTTGCCGGGCCAACTACCGGGGAGCTGTTTTTT

D gene: -
V gene: TRBV7-9
clone size: -
J gene: TRBJ2-7
CDR3 protein: CASSFRQNPYEQYF
CDR3 DNA: TGTGCCAGCAGCTTCCGACAAAATCCCTACGAGCAGTACTTC

D gene: -
V gene: TRBV28
clone size: -
J gene: TRBJ2-2
CDR3 protein: CASSFWENTGELFF
CDR3 DNA: TGTGCCAGCAGTTTTTGGGAGAACACCGGGGAGCTGTTTTTT

D gene: -
V gene: TRBV27
clone size: -
J gene: TRBJ2-5
CDR3 protein: CASSSRNMRQETQYF
CDR3 DNA: TGTGCCAGCAGTTCCCGAAATATGCGCCAAGAGACCCAGTACTTC

D gene: -
V gene: TRBV13
clone size: once
J gene: TRBJ2-3
CDR3 protein: CASSSRRDTDTQYF
CDR3 DNA: TGTGCCAGCAGCTCCCGCAGGGACACAGATACGCAGTATTTT

D gene: TRBD1
V gene: TRBV27
clone size: -
J gene: TRBJ1-5
CDR3 protein: CASSSQGAANQPQHF
CDR3 DNA: TGTGCCAGCAGTTCCCAGGGGGCGGCCAATCAGCCCCAGCATTTT

D gene: TRBD1
V gene: TRBV15
clone size: -
J gene: TRBJ1-3
CDR3 protein: CATSREYRGTRSGNTIYF
CDR3 DNA: TGTGCCACCAGCAGAGAGTACAGGGGAACTCGCTCTGGAAACACCATATATTTT

D gene: -
V gene: TRBV28
clone size: -
J gene: TRBJ1-3
CDR3 protein: CASSLDVSISGNTIYF
CDR3 DNA: TGTGCCAGCAGTTTAGACGTTTCTATCTCTGGAAACACCATATATTTT

D gene: -
V gene: TRBV15
clone size: -
J gene: TRBJ2-3
CDR3 protein: CATSSLGWADTQYF
CDR3 DNA: TGTGCCACCAGCAGCCTGGGATGGGCAGATACGCAGTATTTT

D gene: TRBD1
V gene: TRBV5-1
clone size: -
J gene: TRBJ2-7
CDR3 protein: CASSLGGQVSWEQYF
CDR3 DNA: TGCGCCAGCAGCTTGGGGGGACAGGTCTCATGGGAGCAGTACTTC

D gene: TRBD1
V gene: TRBV5-1
clone size: -
J gene: TRBJ2-7
CDR3 protein: CASSLEGQGSNEQYF
CDR3 DNA: TGCGCCAGCAGCTTGGAGGGACAGGGGAGTAACGAGCAGTACTTC

D gene: -
V gene: TRBV29-1
clone size: -
J gene: TRBJ2-7
CDR3 protein: CSVELALSYEQYF
CDR3 DNA: TGCAGCGTTGAACTAGCGCTTTCCTACGAGCAGTACTTC

D gene: -
V gene: TRBV14
clone size: -
J gene: TRBJ2-3
CDR3 protein: CASSQDPGDTDTQYF
CDR3 DNA: TGTGCCAGCAGCCAAGATCCAGGGGACACAGATACGCAGTATTTT

D gene: TRBD1
V gene: TRBV2
clone size: -
J gene: TRBJ2-7
CDR3 protein: CASRKRTGDSYEQYF
CDR3 DNA: TGTGCCAGCAGAAAGAGGACAGGGGACTCCTACGAGCAGTACTTC

D gene: -
V gene: TRBV11-2
clone size: -
J gene: TRBJ2-1
CDR3 protein: CASSPLPDSRLYNEQFF
CDR3 DNA: TGTGCCAGCAGCCCCCTCCCCGACAGCCGACTCTACAATGAGCAGTTCTTC

D gene: TRBD2
V gene: TRBV18
clone size: -
J gene: TRBJ2-7
CDR3 protein: CASSPTGSSGRSDEQYF
CDR3 DNA: TGTGCCAGCTCACCTACAGGGTCCAGCGGGAGGAGCGACGAGCAGTACTTC

D gene: TRBD2
V gene: TRBV4-1
clone size: -
J gene: TRBJ2-5
CDR3 protein: CASSQGWGGASGETQYF
CDR3 DNA: TGCGCCAGCAGCCAAGGGTGGGGGGGAGCGTCGGGAGAGACCCAGTACTTC

D gene: -
V gene: TRBV15
clone size: -
J gene: TRBJ1-4
CDR3 protein: CATSRRATNEKLFF
CDR3 DNA: TGTGCCACCAGCAGGAGGGCAACTAATGAAAAACTGTTTTTT

D gene: -
V gene: TRBV19
clone size: once
J gene: TRBJ1-5
CDR3 protein: CASSIDLFSDSNQPQHF
CDR3 DNA: TGTGCCAGTAGTATAGATCTATTTTCGGATAGCAATCAGCCCCAGCATTTT

D gene: -
V gene: TRBV5-8
clone size: -
J gene: TRBJ2-3
CDR3 protein: CASTPPSDTQYF
CDR3 DNA: TGTGCCAGCACCCCCCCCTCAGATACGCAGTATTTT

D gene: -
V gene: TRBV19
clone size: -
J gene: TRBJ2-7
CDR3 protein: CASSMRRTPWEQYF
CDR3 DNA: TGTGCCAGTAGTATGCGGCGAACCCCTTGGGAGCAGTACTTC

D gene: -
V gene: TRBV28
clone size: -
J gene: TRBJ1-6
CDR3 protein: CASSPGSSSYNSPLHF
CDR3 DNA: TGTGCCAGCAGCCCAGGTAGCAGCTCCTATAATTCACCCCTCCACTTT

D gene: TRBD2
V gene: TRBV28
clone size: -
J gene: TRBJ2-7
CDR3 protein: CASSPGFGLASSYEQYF
CDR3 DNA: TGTGCCAGCAGTCCAGGTTTCGGACTAGCTAGTTCCTACGAGCAGTACTTC

D gene: -
V gene: TRBV18
clone size: -
J gene: TRBJ2-1
CDR3 protein: CASSPPQGIEGYNEQFF
CDR3 DNA: TGTGCCAGCTCACCACCGCAAGGGATCGAGGGCTACAATGAGCAGTTCTTC

D gene: -
V gene: TRBV6-5
clone size: -
J gene: TRBJ1-3
CDR3 protein: CASRGSSAGNTIYF
CDR3 DNA: TGTGCCAGCAGGGGTAGTAGCGCTGGAAACACCATATATTTT